This passage covers 19 T cell receptor beta chains from one sample sequenced in a study of CXCR3-negative and CXCR3-positive naive CD8 T cells. Study-level findings and limits: A higher hydrophobicity marked the TRB CDR3s of CXCR3-positive naive cells versus CXCR3-negative naive cells.

cDNA libraries for TRB were generated by 5' RACE incorporating UMI labels. TCRdb reprocessed the 5' RACE reads, keeping one entry per CDR3 protein, no DNA. The sample holds 150,000 to 160,000 distinct CDR3 sequences. For these receptors, no antigen is known. Specimen: naive CXCR3+ CD8+ T cells from blood. Subset meaning: CD45RO-CCR7+CD27+CD95- naive CD8+ T cells expressing CXCR3 (TNR3+). The origin of the receptors is a human donor in good health. Some clones in this sample may be carry-over from other donors' samples.

The rearrangement uses TRBV4-1 and TRBJ1-1; TCRdb's D call, TRBD1, is unchecked because there is no DNA. Germline V gives CDR1 MGHRA, CDR2 YSYEKL. The CDR3 contains 17 residues. The CDR3 protein is CASSPGGSYSMNTEAFF.

The chain combines TRBV7-2 with TRBJ2-7; there is no DNA to check the TCRdb D call of TRBD2. Germline V lookup: CDR1 SGHTA, CDR2 FQGNSA. The CDR3 extends over 12 amino acids. The CDR3: CASSLGGIEQYF. The variable domain in full, completed from reference TRBV7-2 and TRBJ2-7, reads GAGVSQSPSNKVTEKGKDVELRCDPISGHTALYWYRQSLGQGLEFLIYFQGNSAPDKSGLPSDRFSAERTGGSVSTLTIQRTQQEDSAVYLCASSLGGIEQYFGPGTRLTVT.

V usage is TRBV6-6 and J usage is TRBJ2-7; TCRdb indicates TRBD2, and absent DNA this call remains unverified. Germline CDR1 and CDR2: MNHNY and SVGAGI (reference sequence). This CDR3 has 16 residues. The CDR3: CASSYSMGDLPDEQYF.

The V and J genes are TRBV30 and TRBJ2-7; the TRBD1 assignment by TCRdb is unverifiable without DNA. Germline-derived CDR1 and CDR2 are GTSNPN and SVGIG (reference sequence). The CDR3 runs 14 residues. The CDR3 spells CAWRTGIGSYEQYF.

CDR3 sequence: CASSLFPGQGLDQPQHF. This chain links TRBV6-2 or TRBV6-3 with TRBJ1-5; TCRdb's D gene call, TRBD1, goes unchecked for lack of DNA. The CDR3 extends over 17 amino acids. Germline CDR1 MNHEY, CDR2 SVGEGT.

The chain employs TRBV30 and TRBJ2-7; with no DNA, the TCRdb D assignment of TRBD1 cannot be verified. CDR3 length: 13 amino acids. Germline loops: CDR1 GTSNPN, CDR2 SVGIG (reference sequence). CDR3 residues: CAWSMQGGYEQYF.

J is TRBJ2-1 and V is TRBV4-1; TCRdb's D gene call, TRBD1, goes unchecked for lack of DNA. Germline loops: CDR1 MGHRA, CDR2 YSYEKL. CDR3 size: 15 residues. The CDR3: CASSLTTTGSDEQFF.

The genes are TRBV6-6 and TRBJ2-1; TCRdb outputs TRBD2, but without DNA this stays unchecked. CDR3 size: 17 residues. In germline, CDR1 is MNHNY, CDR2 SVGAGI (reference sequence). CDR3 residues: CASSDPLRGLTYNEQFF.

The chain uses TRBV28 and TRBJ2-3; TCRdb reports TRBD2, a call that lacks DNA to check it against. Germline loops: CDR1 MDHEN, CDR2 SYDVKM. The CDR3 has 18 amino acids. CDR3 in amino acids: CGSSFFRLAGAGTDTQYF.

V is TRBV7-9 and J is TRBJ2-7; absent DNA, TCRdb's TRBD1 call cannot be checked. CDR1 and CDR2 (germline): SEHNR, FQNEAQ (reference sequence). This CDR3 spans 14 amino acids. The CDR3 is CASSARDRSYEQYF. The whole variable domain, remainder taken from reference TRBV7-9 and TRBJ2-7, is DTGVSQNPRHKITKRGQNVTFRCDPISEHNRLYWYRQTLGQGPEFLTYFQNEAQLEKSRLLSDRFSAERPKGSFSTLEIQRTEQGDSAMYLCASSARDRSYEQYFGPGTRLTVT.

The chain employs TRBV12-3 or TRBV12-4 and TRBJ2-7; TCRdb names TRBD1, which stays unverified in the absence of DNA. The CDR3 is made up of 14 amino acids. CDR3 sequence reads: CASTWDLYSYEQYF.

The rearrangement joins TRBV27 to TRBJ2-5; no DNA is available, so the TRBD1 call from TCRdb remains unchecked. The germline V gene encodes CDR1 MNHEY and CDR2 SMNVEV (reference sequence). CDR3 length equals 13 residues. CDR3 loop: CASSPDRAETQYF.

The chain carries TRBV6-6 and TRBJ2-1; TCRdb's assignment of TRBD2 cannot be checked, as there is no DNA. Germline V CDR1 and CDR2: MNHNY, SVGAGI (reference sequence). The length of the CDR3 is 20 residues. The CDR3 loop reads CASSYSPTPTSGGSGDEQFF.

J is TRBJ2-5 and V is TRBV6-6. Germline lookup yields CDR1 MNHNY and CDR2 SVGAGI (reference sequence). This CDR3 contains 13 residues. The CDR3 loop is CASSYGNGETQYF.

The chain joins TRBV7-6 to TRBJ2-5; TCRdb's D call of TRBD2 is untestable without DNA. Germline loops: CDR1 SGHVS, CDR2 FNYEAQ. The length of the CDR3 is 15 residues. CDR3 amino acids: CASSTTSRGQETQYF.

CDR3 sequence reads: CASSLQGSEQYF. V is TRBV28 and J is TRBJ2-7; TCRdb indicates TRBD1, and absent DNA this call remains unverified. Germline lookup yields CDR1 MDHEN and CDR2 SYDVKM. This CDR3 spans 12 amino acids.

V usage is TRBV5-4 and J usage is TRBJ2-1; without DNA, the TCRdb call of TRBD1 cannot be checked. The CDR3 extends over 16 amino acids. Germline CDR1 reads SGHNT; CDR2 reads YYREEE (reference sequence). The CDR3: CASSFKPLRSYNEQFF. The whole variable domain, filled in from reference TRBV5-4 and TRBJ2-1, reads ETGVTQSPTHLIKTRGQQVTLRCSSQSGHNTVSWYQQALGQGPQFIFQYYREEENGRGNFPPRFSGLQFPNYSSELNVNALELDDSALYLCASSFKPLRSYNEQFFGPGTRLTVL.

This chain uses TRBV5-1 with TRBJ2-1; lacking DNA, the TRBD1 call made by TCRdb goes unchecked. CDR3 length: 13 amino acids. From germline, CDR1 is SGHRS and CDR2 YFSETQ. This CDR3 reads CASSWDSRGEQFF.

The chain carries TRBV4-1 and TRBJ2-7; the TCRdb D gene call, TRBD1, has no DNA to confirm it. Germline V gene lookup returns CDR1 MGHRA and CDR2 YSYEKL. The CDR3 consists of 15 residues. The chain's CDR3 is CASSPNRDGSYEQYF.